This TCR beta chain was sequenced for a study of shared clonotypes between healthy human individuals. Study outcomes and limitations: Non-shared clonotypes showed lower generation probabilities than clonotypes common to all four donors.

As for this clone: The antigen is undetermined.

Generated by immunoSEQ multiplex PCR, the TCRdb table keeps only in-frame clones and is missing some. The sample has about 1.5 million clones; roughly 96% are singletons. The CDR3 contains 14 residues. Trimming stripped 2 bases from V and 8 bases from J, with 12 bases between. Germline-derived CDR1 and CDR2 are MNHEY and SVGAGI. The sequencing sample was made of naive CD4+ T cells sorted from blood. Subset defined: CD45RA+ positively selected. The source of this sequence is a man aged 25-45 years in good health. The chain links TRBV6-5 to TRBJ1-4, with D maybe TRBD1 (5 bases). CDR3 DNA: TGTGCCAGCAGTTACGGGCCGGGGGGGGAAAAACTGTTTTTT. It yields the protein CASSYGPGGEKLFF.